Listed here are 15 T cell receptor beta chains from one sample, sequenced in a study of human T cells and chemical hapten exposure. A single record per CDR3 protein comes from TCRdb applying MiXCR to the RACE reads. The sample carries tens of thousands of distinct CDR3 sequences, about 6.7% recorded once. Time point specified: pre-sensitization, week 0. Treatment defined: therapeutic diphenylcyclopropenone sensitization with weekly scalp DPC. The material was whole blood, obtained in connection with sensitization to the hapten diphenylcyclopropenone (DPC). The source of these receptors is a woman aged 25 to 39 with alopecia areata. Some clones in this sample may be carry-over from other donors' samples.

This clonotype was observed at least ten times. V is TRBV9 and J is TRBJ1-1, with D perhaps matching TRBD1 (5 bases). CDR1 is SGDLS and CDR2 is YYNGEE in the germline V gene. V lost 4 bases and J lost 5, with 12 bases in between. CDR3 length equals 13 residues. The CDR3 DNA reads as TGTGCCAGCAGCATGGAATGGGGGACTGAAGCTTTCTTT. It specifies CASSMEWGTEAFF.

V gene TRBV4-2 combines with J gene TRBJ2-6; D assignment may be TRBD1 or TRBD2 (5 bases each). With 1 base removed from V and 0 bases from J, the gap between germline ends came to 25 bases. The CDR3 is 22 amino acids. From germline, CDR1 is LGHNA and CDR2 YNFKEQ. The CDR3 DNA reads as TGTGCCAGCAGCCAAGTGTCTGGGACCGAATACCCAACAGTCTCTGGGGCCAACGTCCTGACTTTC. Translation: CASSQVSGTEYPTVSGANVLTF.

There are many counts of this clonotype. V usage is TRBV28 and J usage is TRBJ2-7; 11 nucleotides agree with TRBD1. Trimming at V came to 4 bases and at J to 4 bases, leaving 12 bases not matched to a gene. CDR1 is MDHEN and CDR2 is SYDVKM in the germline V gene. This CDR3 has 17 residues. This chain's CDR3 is CASSYQVGQGARYEQYF. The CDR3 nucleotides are TGTGCCAGCAGTTATCAGGTTGGACAGGGGGCTAGGTACGAGCAGTACTTC.

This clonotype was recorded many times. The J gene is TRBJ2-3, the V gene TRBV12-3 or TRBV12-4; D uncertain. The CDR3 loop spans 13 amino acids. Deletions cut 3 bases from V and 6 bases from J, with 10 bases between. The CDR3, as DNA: TGTGCCAGCAGTTTTCTAGATGGGGATACGCAGTATTTT. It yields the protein CASSFLDGDTQYF.

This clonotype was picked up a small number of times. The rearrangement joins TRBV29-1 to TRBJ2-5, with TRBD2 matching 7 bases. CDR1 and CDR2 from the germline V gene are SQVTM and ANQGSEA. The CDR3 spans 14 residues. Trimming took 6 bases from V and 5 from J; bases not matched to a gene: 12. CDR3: CSVYTTSSGETQYF. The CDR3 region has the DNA TGCAGCGTCTACACGACTAGCTCGGGGGAGACCCAGTACTTC.

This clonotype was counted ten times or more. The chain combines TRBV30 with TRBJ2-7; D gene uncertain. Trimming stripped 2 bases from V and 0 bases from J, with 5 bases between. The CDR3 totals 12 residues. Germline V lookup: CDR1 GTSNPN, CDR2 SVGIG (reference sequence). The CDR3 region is CAWSPLSYEQYF. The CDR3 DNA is TGTGCCTGGAGTCCACTCTCCTACGAGCAGTACTTC. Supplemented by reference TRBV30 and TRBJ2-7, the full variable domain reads SQTIHQWPATLVQPVGSPLSLECTVEGTSNPNLYWYRQAAGRGLQLLFYSVGIGQISSEVPQNLSASRPQDRQFILSSKKLLLSDSGFYLCAWSPLSYEQYFGPGTRLTVT.

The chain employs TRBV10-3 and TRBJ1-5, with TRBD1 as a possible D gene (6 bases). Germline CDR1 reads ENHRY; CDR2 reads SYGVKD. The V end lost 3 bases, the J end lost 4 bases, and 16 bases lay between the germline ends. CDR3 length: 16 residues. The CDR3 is CAISEGGQGGNQPQHF. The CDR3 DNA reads TGTGCCATCAGTGAAGGGGGGCAGGGAGGTAATCAGCCCCAGCATTTT.

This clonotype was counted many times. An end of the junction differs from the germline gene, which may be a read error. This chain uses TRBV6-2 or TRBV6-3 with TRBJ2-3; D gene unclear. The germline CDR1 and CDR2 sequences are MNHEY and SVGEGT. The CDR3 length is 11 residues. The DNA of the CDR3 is TGTGCCAGCAGTCCACCTCCCGGCTCGGTTTTT. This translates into CASSPPPGSVF.

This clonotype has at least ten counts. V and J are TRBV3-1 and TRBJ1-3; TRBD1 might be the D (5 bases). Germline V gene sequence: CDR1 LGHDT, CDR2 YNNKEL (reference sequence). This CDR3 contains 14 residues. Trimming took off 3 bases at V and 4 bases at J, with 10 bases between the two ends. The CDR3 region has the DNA TGTGCCAGCAGCCAGCGGGACCTCGGAAACACCATATATTTT. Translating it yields CASSQRDLGNTIYF.

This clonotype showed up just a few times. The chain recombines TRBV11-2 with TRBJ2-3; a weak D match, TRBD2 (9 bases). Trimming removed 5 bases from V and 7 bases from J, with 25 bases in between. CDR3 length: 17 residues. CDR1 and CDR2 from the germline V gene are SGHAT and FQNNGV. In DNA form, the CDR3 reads TGTGCCAGCAGCCTACAGGGGGTGGCGGGGGGGCCAAATACGCAGTATTTT. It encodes CASSLQGVAGGPNTQYF.

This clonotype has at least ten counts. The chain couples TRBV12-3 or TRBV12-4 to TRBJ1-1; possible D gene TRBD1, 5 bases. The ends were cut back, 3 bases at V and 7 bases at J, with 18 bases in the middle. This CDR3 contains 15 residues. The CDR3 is CASSFNLGTLREAFF. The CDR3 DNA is TGTGCCAGCAGTTTCAATTTGGGGACCCTACGTGAAGCTTTCTTT.

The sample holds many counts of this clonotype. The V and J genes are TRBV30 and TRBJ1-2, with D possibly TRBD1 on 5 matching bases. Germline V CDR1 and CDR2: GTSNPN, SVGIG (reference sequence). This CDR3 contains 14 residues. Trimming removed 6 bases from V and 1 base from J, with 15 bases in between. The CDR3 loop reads CACEWGGNNYGYTF. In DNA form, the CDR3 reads TGTGCCTGCGAGTGGGGGGGGAATAACTATGGCTACACCTTC.

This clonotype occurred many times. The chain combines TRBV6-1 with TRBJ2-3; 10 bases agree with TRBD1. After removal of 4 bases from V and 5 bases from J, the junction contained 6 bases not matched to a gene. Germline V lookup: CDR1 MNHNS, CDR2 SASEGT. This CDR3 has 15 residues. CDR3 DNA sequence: TGTGCCAGCAGTGGCTGGGACAGGGGTGGAGATACGCAGTATTTT. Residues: CASSGWDRGGDTQYF.

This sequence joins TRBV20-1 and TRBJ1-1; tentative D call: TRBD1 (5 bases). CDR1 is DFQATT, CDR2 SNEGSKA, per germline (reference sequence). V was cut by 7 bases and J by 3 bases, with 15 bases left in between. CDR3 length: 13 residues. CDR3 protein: CSVIRERDTEAFF. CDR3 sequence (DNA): TGCAGTGTTATCAGGGAGAGGGACACTGAAGCTTTCTTT.

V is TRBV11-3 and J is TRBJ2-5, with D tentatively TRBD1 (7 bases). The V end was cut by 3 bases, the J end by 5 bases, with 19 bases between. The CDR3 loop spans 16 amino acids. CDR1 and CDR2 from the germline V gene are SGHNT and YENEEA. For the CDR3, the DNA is TGTGCCAGCAGCTTGTCCCGACAGGGAGGCTTGGAGACCCAGTACTTC. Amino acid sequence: CASSLSRQGGLETQYF.